This T cell receptor beta chain was identified in a study of Graves' ophthalmopathy and Graves' hyperthyroidism. Amplification of the TCR beta CDR3 regions used RNA transcripts (as template). HTBI primers were employed in first-round RT-PCR, then a second-round multiplex PCR followed. Via MiXCR, TCRdb re-called the multiplex PCR reads, giving one row per CDR3 protein. Among some 410,000 distinct CDR3 sequences listed, 20% to 25% were seen once. CDR1 is SEHNR, CDR2 FQNEAQ, per germline (reference sequence). Deletions cut 5 bases from V and 0 bases from J, with 8 bases between. The CDR3 has 13 amino acids. The sample holds a few counts of this clonotype.

This receptor was obtained from a woman aged 18-29 years with stable Graves' hyperthyroidism. Material for sequencing was peripheral blood. V is TRBV7-9 and J is TRBJ2-7, with D perhaps matching TRBD1 (5 bases). The CDR3: CASSRQSSYEQYF. Here the CDR3 DNA reads TGTGCCAGCAGCCGACAGAGCTCCTACGAGCAGTACTTC.